One sample yielded the 18 T cell receptor beta chains listed below, sequenced in a study of blood T cell repertoires in COVID-19. The table came from immunoSEQ multiplex PCR; TCRdb's copy has only in-frame clones and leaves some out. The table lists roughly 150,000 clones, 70% to 90% of them singletons. The sample was peripheral blood. All receptors derive from a woman of 80 years or more with acute or convalescent COVID-19.

The CDR3 DNA is TGCGCCAGCAGCTTGGGGAGCGGGCTAGGCTACGAGCAGTACTTC. This encodes CASSLGSGLGYEQYF. This sequence joins TRBV5-1 and TRBJ2-7, with a tentative D call TRBD2 (6 bases). V was cut by 0 bases and J by 3 bases, with 13 bases left in between. The CDR3 covers 15 residues. Germline assignment: CDR1 SGHRS and CDR2 YFSETQ.

This clone came up once. V and J are TRBV3-1 (or the pseudogene TRBV3-2) and TRBJ1-4; 7 bases are a match to TRBD1. Trimming took 4 bases from V and 7 from J; bases not matched to a gene: 12. The CDR3 consists of 16 residues. Germline V lookup: CDR1 LGHDT, CDR2 YNNKEL (reference sequence). The DNA of the CDR3 is TGTGCCAGCAGCCCAGGAGCTCAGGGGGGCGGTGAAAAACTGTTTTTT. This gives the protein CASSPGAQGGGEKLFF.

The chain links TRBV5-1 to TRBJ1-1, with D possibly matching TRBD1 (5 bases). CDR1 and CDR2 from the germline V gene are SGHRS and YFSETQ. The CDR3 has 13 residues. V was trimmed by 3 bases and J by 5 bases, leaving 11 bases between them. This chain's CDR3 is CASSYPGGTEAFF. CDR3 DNA sequence: TGCGCCAGCAGCTACCCGGGGGGGACTGAAGCTTTCTTT. The whole variable domain, remainder taken from reference TRBV5-1 and TRBJ1-1, is KAGVTQTPRYLIKTRGQQVTLSCSPISGHRSVSWYQQTPGQGLQFLFEYFSETQRNKGNFPGRFSGRQFSNSRSEMNVSTLELGDSALYLCASSYPGGTEAFFGQGTRLTVV.

The chain links TRBV5-8 to TRBJ1-6, with D possibly TRBD1 on 6 matching bases. This CDR3 is built from 14 residues. Germline V gene sequence: CDR1 SGHTS, CDR2 YDEGEE. The V gene lost 0 bases and the J gene lost 8 bases, with 9 bases spanning the gap. The CDR3 region is CASSLGGGDSPLHF. The CDR3 coding sequence is TGTGCCAGCAGCTTGGGCGGGGGCGATTCACCCCTCCACTTT. The entire variable domain, with the rest obtained from reference TRBV5-8 and TRBJ1-6, is as follows: EAGVTQSPTHLIKTRGQQATLRCSPISGHTSVYWYQQALGLGLQFLLWYDEGEERNRGNFPPRFSGRQFPNYSSELNVNALELEDSALYLCASSLGGGDSPLHFGNGTRLTVT.

As DNA, the CDR3 is TGCGCCAGCAGCCCGGGACTAGCGGGGGTGGAGACCCAGTACTTC. It specifies CASSPGLAGVETQYF. This chain connects TRBV4-3 to TRBJ2-5; 14 bases match TRBD2. Germline trimming cut 4 bases from V and 5 bases from J; bases unmatched to any gene: 3. The CDR3 consists of 15 residues. The germline gives CDR1 LGHNA, CDR2 YSLEER.

This chain connects TRBV30 to TRBJ2-7, with 10 bases lining up with TRBD1. Per the germline V gene, CDR1 is GTSNPN and CDR2 is SVGIG (reference sequence). The CDR3 has 15 amino acids. V shed 2 bases, J shed 4 bases, and the junction held 8 bases outside the gene matches. The DNA of the CDR3 is TGTGCCTGGAGTTCCGCTCGGACAGGGGGGTACGAGCAGTACTTC. Protein: CAWSSARTGGYEQYF.

The CDR3 sequence: CSVAGSSNQPQHF. Here the CDR3 DNA reads TGCAGCGTTGCCGGGAGTAGCAATCAGCCCCAGCATTTT. V usage is TRBV29-1 and J usage is TRBJ1-5; D remains ambiguous. The CDR3 runs to 13 residues. Trimming stripped 4 bases from V and 0 bases from J, with 7 bases between. Germline V gene lookup returns CDR1 SQVTM and CDR2 ANQGSEA.

This clone has only one observation. V is TRBV6-6 and J is TRBJ1-1, with TRBD1 identical over 9 bases. The CDR3 contains 13 residues. Trimming cost V 7 bases and J 4 bases; bases outside gene matches: 4. The germline V gene encodes CDR1 MNHNY and CDR2 SVGAGI (reference sequence). The CDR3, as DNA: TGTGCCAGCACCGACAGGGGGGGCACTGAAGCTTTCTTT. Amino acids: CASTDRGGTEAFF.

As regards this clone: One end of the junction fails to match germline, which may point to a read error. This chain connects TRBV7-7 to TRBJ2-5; D is unresolved. The CDR3 is 14 amino acids. CDR1 and CDR2 from the germline V gene are SSHAT and FNYEAQ (reference sequence). CDR3 nucleotide sequence: TGTGCTAGCAGCGCCGGCGGCAGCCAAGAGACCCAGTACTTC. Protein sequence: CASSAGGSQETQYF.

This clone was observed once. The chain joins TRBV10-2 to TRBJ2-7, with TRBD2 as a possible D gene (5 bases). This CDR3 comprises 15 residues. CDR1 is WSHSY and CDR2 is SAAADI in the germline V gene. V gave up 5 bases and J gave up 3 bases, with 17 bases separating them. The CDR3 nucleotides are TGCGCCAGCAGTAACGGACTCTCCCTGGGCTACGAGCAGTACTTC. Its protein is CASSNGLSLGYEQYF.

V gene TRBV11-1 combines with J gene TRBJ2-3, with TRBD2 matching 9 bases. J was trimmed by 5 bases and V by 0 bases; bases with no gene match: 6. The CDR3 length is 16 residues. Per the germline V gene, CDR1 is SGHAT and CDR2 is FQDESV (reference sequence). CDR3 amino acids: CASSLALRGGRDTQYF. CDR3 DNA: TGTGCCAGCAGCTTAGCTTTGCGGGGGGGCAGAGATACGCAGTATTTT.

This sequence joins TRBV19 and TRBJ1-2; D may be TRBD1 (5 bases). CDR1 and CDR2 (germline): LNHDA, SQIVND (reference sequence). The CDR3 covers 15 residues. Trimming removed 5 bases at V and 1 base at J, with 14 bases between. CDR3 DNA: TGTGCCAGTAGTGGCCGACAGCTACTTAACTATGGCTACACCTTC. It encodes CASSGRQLLNYGYTF.

CDR3 nucleotides: TGCGCCAGCAGCTCCGGACAGACCCAGGCGAACACTGAAGCTTTCTTT. This encodes CASSSGQTQANTEAFF. The chain links TRBV5-1 to TRBJ1-1; TRBD1 might be the D (6 bases). V was trimmed by 3 bases and J by 1 base, leaving 16 bases between them. Germline CDR1 and CDR2: SGHRS and YFSETQ. This CDR3 has 16 residues.

This chain connects TRBV6-5 to TRBJ1-1; D ambiguous. Trimming removed 6 bases from V and 0 bases from J, with 11 bases in between. The CDR3 sequence is 14 residues long. Per germline, CDR1 MNHEY and CDR2 SVGAGI. As DNA, the CDR3 is TGTGCCAGCAGGCAACAAGATATGAACACTGAAGCTTTCTTT. Translation gives CASRQQDMNTEAFF.

The V and J genes are TRBV10-3 and TRBJ2-1; D remains ambiguous. The germline gives CDR1 ENHRY, CDR2 SYGVKD. V was pared by 6 bases and J by 8 bases, with 17 bases between. The CDR3 is 14 amino acids. CDR3 loop: CAIRSTSLEDEQFF. CDR3 bases: TGTGCCATCAGATCTACATCCCTTGAGGATGAGCAGTTCTTC.

The V gene is TRBV19, the J gene TRBJ2-7, with D hard to call. The V end lost 1 base, the J end lost 4 bases, and 8 bases lay between the germline ends. The CDR3 spans 13 residues. The germline CDR1 and CDR2 sequences are LNHDA and SQIVND (reference sequence). The CDR3 reads CASSIAVPYEQYF. The CDR3 coding sequence is TGTGCCAGTAGTATAGCTGTTCCGTACGAGCAGTACTTC.

This clone came up once. The chain joins TRBV29-1 to TRBJ2-1; tentative D call: TRBD2 (7 bases). V lost 6 bases, J lost 12 bases, and 21 bases lay in between. CDR1 and CDR2 from the germline V gene are SQVTM and ANQGSEA. This CDR3 comprises 13 residues. The DNA of the CDR3 is TGCAGCGTCTTTATGGGCTGGGGGGGGCCGCAGTTCTTC. Its protein product is CSVFMGWGGPQFF.

CDR3 in amino acids: CASTLMRGGTNYGYTF. The CDR3 DNA is TGTGCCAGCACCTTGATGAGGGGGGGGACTAACTATGGCTACACCTTC. This rearrangement joins TRBV7-2 to TRBJ1-2, with TRBD1 as a possible D gene (6 bases). The V and J ends lost 7 bases and 0 bases respectively, with 18 bases between them. This CDR3 has 16 residues. Germline-derived CDR1 and CDR2 are SGHTA and FQGNSA.